This entry lists 15 T cell receptor beta chains sequenced from one sample in a study of technical replicates of blood from a handful of donors (dated by TCRdb to about 2017). The library was prepared using the immunoSEQ multiplex PCR assay. Entries here come from immuneACCESS through TCRdb and include only in-frame sequences with V and J called. Some clones fail to appear in such tables; in the studies checked, an unresolved V gene covers under half of the shortfall, and the cause of the remainder is unknown. In this sample the table shows under 70,000 clones, about nine tenths of which occur a single time. Of the sample, 4.5% to 5% is held by the ten largest clones. Sequencing was carried out using PBMCs. The receptors were sampled from a human donor in good health. Some clones in this sample may be carry-over from other donors' samples.

The chain recombines TRBV5-1 with TRBJ2-3, with D perhaps matching TRBD1 (6 bases). This CDR3 has 14 amino acids. The germline CDR1 and CDR2 sequences are SGHRS and YFSETQ. Trimming took 3 bases from V and 5 from J, leaving 13 bases between them. CDR3 region: CASSYGLRGDTQYF. The CDR3 DNA reads as TGCGCCAGCAGCTATGGACTCAGGGGAGATACGCAGTATTTT.

Of note for this clone: One end of the junction is discordant with germline, which a read error may explain. The chain has TRBV27 and TRBJ2-3; 9 bases are shared with TRBD2. Per the germline V gene, CDR1 is MNHEY and CDR2 is SMNVEV (reference sequence). This CDR3 has 17 amino acids. The CDR3 sequence is CASSLSAGRGGTGTQYF. CDR3 coding DNA: TGTGCCAGCAGTTTATCTGCTGGGCGGGGGGGCACAGGTACGCAGTATTTT.

The chain links TRBV5-1 to TRBJ2-7; unclear D gene. The CDR3 consists of 13 residues. Germline V CDR1 and CDR2: SGHRS, YFSETQ. V was shortened by 4 bases and J by 7 bases, with 15 bases between the two germline ends. CDR3 bases: TGCGCCAGCAGCCCCGGGTCTCTTGGGGAGCAGTACTTC. As protein: CASSPGSLGEQYF.

The chain recombines TRBV4-1 with TRBJ2-6; no reliable D call. Germline values: CDR1 MGHRA, CDR2 YSYEKL. This CDR3 is built from 17 residues. Trimming removed 0 bases at V and 1 base at J, with 10 bases between. The CDR3 here is CASSQERRVSGANVLTF. The CDR3 DNA reads as TGCGCCAGCAGCCAAGAACGCCGGGTTTCTGGGGCCAACGTCCTGACTTTC.

CDR3 in amino acids: CASSPRDRDHGYTF. Written as DNA, the CDR3 is TGTGCCAGTAGTCCCCGGGACAGGGACCATGGCTACACCTTC. The chain links TRBV19 to TRBJ1-2; TRBD1 matches at 9 bases. With V trimmed by 5 bases and J by 6 bases, 7 bases remained unmatched. Germline V lookup: CDR1 LNHDA, CDR2 SQIVND (reference sequence). The CDR3 extends over 14 amino acids.

This sequence joins TRBV5-1 and TRBJ1-6; TRBD1 matches 7 bases. The germline V gene encodes CDR1 SGHRS and CDR2 YFSETQ. The CDR3 has 17 residues. V gave up 2 bases and J gave up 4 bases; unmatched junction bases: 9. The CDR3 nucleotides are TGCGCCAGCAGCTTTGAGGTGACAGGGAGTTATAATTCACCCCTCCACTTT. Protein sequence: CASSFEVTGSYNSPLHF.

This chain's CDR3 is CASSLAHNQPQHF. The CDR3 DNA reads TGTGCCAGCAGCTTAGCCCACAATCAGCCCCAGCATTTT. V gene TRBV7-2 combines with J gene TRBJ1-5, with unresolved D. This CDR3 spans 13 amino acids. V was trimmed by 0 bases and J by 3 bases, leaving 3 bases between them. Germline V gives CDR1 SGHTA, CDR2 FQGNSA.

V usage is TRBV10-3 and J usage is TRBJ2-4; the match to TRBD1 covers 9 bases. Looked up from germline, CDR1 is ENHRY and CDR2 is SYGVKD. The CDR3 is 14 residues long. With V trimmed by 5 bases and J by 7 bases, 6 bases remained unmatched. The chain's CDR3 is CAISFTGGGNIQYF. For the CDR3, the DNA is TGTGCCATCAGTTTCACAGGGGGCGGGAACATTCAGTACTTC.

The V call is TRBV7-8, the J call TRBJ2-7; TRBD1 is a possible D gene (5 bases). V lost 3 bases, J lost 1 base, and 10 bases lay in between. The V gene's germline CDR1 is SGHVS and CDR2 FQNEAQ. CDR3 size: 14 residues. The CDR3 sequence is CASSFMTVSYEQYF. The CDR3, as DNA: TGTGCCAGCAGCTTCATGACAGTTTCCTACGAGCAGTACTTC.

CDR3 sequence (DNA): TGCGCCAGCAGCCCCAGTGATGGAAACACCATATATTTT. Encoded protein: CASSPSDGNTIYF. The chain uses TRBV5-1 and TRBJ1-3; D gene unclear. The CDR3 consists of 13 residues. Trimming stripped 4 bases from V and 3 bases from J, with 8 bases between. Germline V gives CDR1 SGHRS, CDR2 YFSETQ.

The chain joins TRBV7-9 to TRBJ1-6, with D possibly TRBD1 on 5 matching bases. Looked up from germline, CDR1 is SEHNR and CDR2 is FQNEAQ (reference sequence). V dropped 7 bases and J dropped 7 bases, with 17 bases sitting between them. CDR3 size: 15 residues. DNA for the CDR3: TGTGCCAGCATCCCACCTGGGGGGGGGAATTCACCCCTCCACTTT. Translating gives CASIPPGGGNSPLHF.

V is TRBV10-3 and J is TRBJ2-7, with D possibly TRBD1 on 5 matching bases. Between the trimmed V and J ends, which lost 5 bases and 5 bases, there was a span of 22 bases. The CDR3 is 16 residues long. CDR1 is ENHRY, CDR2 SYGVKD, per germline. The DNA of the CDR3 is TGTGCCATCAGTCGAAGCGAAGAAGGGGCGCTTGACGAGCAGTACTTC. This translates into CAISRSEEGALDEQYF.

This chain uses TRBV7-8 with TRBJ2-1, with D tentatively TRBD1 (6 bases). V was trimmed by 6 bases and J by 5 bases, leaving 14 bases between them. Germline V gene data show CDR1 as SGHVS and CDR2 as FQNEAQ. The CDR3 runs 14 residues. The CDR3 reads CASRGAARNNEQFF. CDR3 DNA sequence: TGTGCCAGCAGGGGGGCCGCGAGAAACAATGAGCAGTTCTTC.

The V gene is TRBV18, the J gene TRBJ2-5, with unresolved D. The CDR3 runs to 12 residues. Per the germline V gene, CDR1 is KGHSH and CDR2 is LQKENI. With 3 bases removed from V and 5 bases from J, the gap between germline ends came to 7 bases. The CDR3 loop is CASSPPSETQYF. The DNA of the CDR3 is TGTGCCAGCTCACCCCCTTCGGAGACCCAGTACTTC.

The CDR3 DNA reads TGTGCCAGTTCTTCAGGGCCATCTGGAAACACCATATATTTT. Translated: CASSSGPSGNTIYF. The chain uses TRBV6-5 and TRBJ1-3, with D maybe TRBD1 (5 bases). This CDR3 region has 14 residues. V was cut by 9 bases and J by 1 base, with 13 bases left in between. Germline values: CDR1 MNHEY, CDR2 SVGAGI.